This TCR beta chain was recovered during a study of blood T cell repertoires in COVID-19. On the study more broadly: Samples representing acute and convalescent COVID-19 were sourced from the United States, Italy and Spain. The cDNA or gDNA used as material had been derived from T cells, B-cell-depleted T cells, or PBMCs.

Authors' methods: Cell counts per sample came from amplifying reference gene primers. Using immunoSEQ multiplex PCR, the repertoire was profiled, and TCRdb retains in-frame clones only, with some absent. Clone size and the V and J calls come from that table; the DNA yielded D and trimming. The sample includes roughly 140,000 clones, approximately 90% of them seen just once. With V trimmed by 3 bases and J by 1 base, 7 bases remained unmatched. This CDR3 comprises 17 residues. Looked up from germline, CDR1 is MGHRA and CDR2 is YSYEKL. This TCR derives from a woman aged 40-49 years with acute or convalescent COVID-19. V usage is TRBV4-1 and J usage is TRBJ2-1; TRBD2 agrees at 9 bases. The sequenced material came from peripheral blood. DNA for the CDR3: TGCGCCAGCAGCCAGGGTAGCGGGAGAGTGTCCTACAATGAGCAGTTCTTC. It is translated as CASSQGSGRVSYNEQFF.